Below, 24 T cell receptor beta chains from the same sample are listed, as sequenced in a study of cytomegalovirus exposure and HLA in healthy donors. Both 60 Vbeta primers and 13 Jbeta primers went into the PCR. TCRdb keeps only in-frame clones here, not all; method: immunoSEQ multiplex PCR. This table has roughly 96,000 clones, about four fifths appearing once. Sequences were obtained from PBMCs. The receptors originated from a female donor in good health and CMV-seropositive.

This chain uses TRBV7-2 with TRBJ1-6; D gene ambiguous. This CDR3 contains 14 residues. Deletions cut 2 bases from V and 7 bases from J, with 9 bases between. CDR1 and CDR2 from the germline V gene are SGHTA and FQGNSA. The CDR3 nucleotides read TGTGCCAGCAGCTTAAAAAATGGCAATTCACCCCTCCACTTT. It codes for CASSLKNGNSPLHF. The full variable domain, its missing parts supplied by reference TRBV7-2 and TRBJ1-6, is GAGVSQSPSNKVTEKGKDVELRCDPISGHTALYWYRQSLGQGLEFLIYFQGNSAPDKSGLPSDRFSAERTGGSVSTLTIQRTQQEDSAVYLCASSLKNGNSPLHFGNGTRLTVT.

The chain uses TRBV28 and TRBJ1-2; 9 bases are a match to TRBD1. Germline CDR1 and CDR2: MDHEN and SYDVKM. The V segment lost 10 bases and the J segment 4 bases; nucleotides outside the gene matches: 7. CDR3 length equals 13 residues. The CDR3 nucleotides are TGTGCCATTACCGTGGGACAGGGCTATGGCTACACCTTC. Its translation is CAITVGQGYGYTF.

This chain uses TRBV7-9 with TRBJ2-1, with 9 bases that match TRBD2. This CDR3 comprises 16 residues. V shed 2 bases and J 4 bases; nucleotides not matched to a gene: 6. CDR1 and CDR2 from the germline V gene are SEHNR and FQNEAQ (reference sequence). The CDR3 reads CASSLFGTSRYNEQFF. The CDR3 nucleotides read TGTGCCAGCAGCTTATTTGGGACTAGCAGGTACAATGAGCAGTTCTTC.

The rearrangement uses TRBV9 and TRBJ2-5, with D possibly TRBD1 on 6 matching bases. V was trimmed by 2 bases and J by 2 bases, leaving 10 bases between them. CDR3 length: 14 amino acids. The V gene's germline CDR1 is SGDLS and CDR2 YYNGEE. The CDR3 sequence is CASSVDRTQETQYF. The CDR3 bases are TGTGCCAGCAGCGTGGACAGAACACAAGAGACCCAGTACTTC.

The chain uses TRBV7-6 and TRBJ1-2, with a weak D call TRBD1 (6 bases). The CDR3 contains 16 residues. CDR1 is SGHVS and CDR2 is FNYEAQ in the germline V gene. With 1 base removed from V and 2 bases from J, the gap between germline ends came to 14 bases. CDR3 DNA: TGTGCCAGCAGCTTAGGGTCAGGGGAAGGGAACTATGGCTACACCTTC. As protein: CASSLGSGEGNYGYTF.

The V gene is TRBV2, the J gene TRBJ2-7, with D perhaps matching TRBD2 (5 bases). V lost 8 bases and J 1 base, leaving 18 bases between the germline ends. CDR3 size: 15 residues. Germline V gives CDR1 SNHLY, CDR2 FYNNEI. CDR3 in amino acids: CASHPGLGSSYEQYF. The CDR3 DNA reads TGTGCCAGCCACCCAGGACTGGGGAGTTCCTACGAGCAGTACTTC.

The V call is TRBV4-2, the J call TRBJ1-2, with TRBD1 identical over 8 bases. This CDR3 has 15 residues. V gave up 2 bases and J gave up 8 bases; unmatched junction bases: 10. Germline CDR1 and CDR2: LGHNA and YNFKEQ. The CDR3 DNA sequence: TGTGCCAGCAGCCAATACGGACAGGGCGTGAGGGGCTACACCTTC. This codes for CASSQYGQGVRGYTF.

This clone was found many times. CDR3: CASSLAESSYNEQFF. For the CDR3, the DNA is TGTGCCAGCAGTTTAGCGGAGAGCTCCTACAATGAGCAGTTCTTC. The chain couples TRBV28 to TRBJ2-1; D is ambiguous. Germline V CDR1 and CDR2: MDHEN, SYDVKM. This CDR3 has 15 amino acids. Trimming took off 2 bases at V and 0 bases at J, with 8 bases between the two ends.

The V call is TRBV5-1, the J call TRBJ2-5, with 7 bases that match TRBD1. V was pared by 4 bases and J by 1 base, with 4 bases of the junction left unmatched. Germline assignment: CDR1 SGHRS and CDR2 YFSETQ. The CDR3 sequence is 14 residues long. The CDR3, as DNA: TGCGCCAGCAGCCTACAGGGGTCCCAAGAGACCCAGTACTTC. Amino acid sequence: CASSLQGSQETQYF. Supplemented by reference TRBV5-1 and TRBJ2-5, the full variable domain reads KAGVTQTPRYLIKTRGQQVTLSCSPISGHRSVSWYQQTPGQGLQFLFEYFSETQRNKGNFPGRFSGRQFSNSRSEMNVSTLELGDSALYLCASSLQGSQETQYFGPGTRLLVL.

The chain combines TRBV19 with TRBJ1-5; TRBD1 might be the D (6 bases). CDR3 size: 11 residues. Germline V CDR1 and CDR2: LNHDA, SQIVND (reference sequence). The germline V and J ends were trimmed by 6 bases and 11 bases, with 11 bases remaining between them. The CDR3 here is CASRQGEAQHF. The CDR3 DNA follows: TGTGCCAGTAGACAGGGAGAGGCCCAGCATTTT.

The chain has TRBV7-9 and TRBJ2-7; 13 bases match TRBD2. Germline V CDR1 and CDR2: SEHNR, FQNEAQ (reference sequence). V lost 5 bases, J lost 9 bases, and 10 bases stayed unmatched. CDR3 size: 15 residues. The CDR3 sequence: CASSLGLAGAAGQYF. CDR3 DNA: TGTGCCAGCAGCCTCGGACTAGCGGGGGCCGCTGGGCAGTACTTC. Using reference TRBV7-9 and TRBJ2-7 for the parts outside the CDR3, the full variable domain is DTGVSQNPRHKITKRGQNVTFRCDPISEHNRLYWYRQTLGQGPEFLTYFQNEAQLEKSRLLSDRFSAERPKGSFSTLEIQRTEQGDSAMYLCASSLGLAGAAGQYFGPGTRLTVT.

The chain joins TRBV28 to TRBJ2-3; 10 bases agree with TRBD1. The ends lost 6 bases at V and 1 base at J; junction bases unmatched: 4. Per germline, CDR1 MDHEN and CDR2 SYDVKM. The CDR3 loop spans 15 amino acids. CDR3 loop: CASSPGTGGTDTQYF. CDR3 in DNA: TGTGCCAGCAGCCCAGGGACAGGGGGCACAGATACGCAGTATTTT.

V is TRBV5-1 and J is TRBJ2-5, with TRBD2 identical over 7 bases. The CDR3 totals 15 residues. Germline V gene lookup returns CDR1 SGHRS and CDR2 YFSETQ. The ends lost 0 bases at V and 0 bases at J; junction bases unmatched: 2. The CDR3 reads CASSLAAGDQETQYF. The CDR3 DNA reads TGCGCCAGCAGCTTGGCCGCGGGGGACCAAGAGACCCAGTACTTC.

The chain couples TRBV12-5 to TRBJ2-2; TRBD1 might be the D (5 bases). Germline V CDR1 and CDR2: LGHNT, FRNRAP. V gave up 3 bases and J gave up 13 bases, with 9 bases separating them. This CDR3 contains 11 residues. The CDR3, as DNA: TGTGCTAGTGGTTTCCAGGGTGGGCTGTTTTTT. As protein: CASGFQGGLFF.

CDR3: CASSLGTGGNYGYTF. CDR3 in DNA: TGCGCCAGCAGCCTAGGGACAGGGGGCAACTATGGCTACACCTTC. The chain employs TRBV4-3 and TRBJ1-2; 12 nucleotides align to TRBD1. This CDR3 is 15 amino acids long. Germline-derived CDR1 and CDR2 are LGHNA and YSLEER. V dropped 4 bases and J dropped 2; count of bases not matched to a gene: 2.

The chain carries TRBV7-2 and TRBJ1-2; D gene ambiguous. Germline CDR1 reads SGHTA; CDR2 reads FQGNSA. CDR3 length: 13 amino acids. Trimming removed 2 bases from V and 1 base from J, with 5 bases in between. The CDR3 here is CASSLYRNYGYTF. The CDR3 DNA follows: TGTGCCAGCAGCTTATATCGTAACTATGGCTACACCTTC.

The chain employs TRBV7-8 and TRBJ2-7, with 8 bases aligning to TRBD2. The germline V gene has CDR1 SGHVS and CDR2 FQNEAQ. CDR3 length equals 14 residues. Losses at the gene ends were 6 bases for V and 5 bases for J; bases not matched to a gene: 9. The CDR3 bases are TGTGCCAGCAGTCCAGCGGGAGAGTACCACGAGCAGTACTTC. Amino acid sequence: CASSPAGEYHEQYF.

The chain joins TRBV18 to TRBJ1-1; 11 bases map to TRBD1. Germline V CDR1 and CDR2: KGHSH, LQKENI. This CDR3 comprises 16 residues. J gave up 2 bases and V 1 base, and 3 bases lay outside the gene matches. The CDR3 region has the DNA TGTGCCAGCTCACCACTGGGGACAGGGGGAAACACTGAAGCTTTCTTT. This gives the protein CASSPLGTGGNTEAFF. Based on the CDR3 plus reference TRBV18 and TRBJ1-1, the full variable domain is NAGVMQNPRHLVRRRGQEARLRCSPMKGHSHVYWYRQLPEEGLKFMVYLQKENIIDESGMPKERFSAEFPKEGPSILRIQQVVRGDSAAYFCASSPLGTGGNTEAFFGQGTRLTVV.

The chain uses TRBV27 and TRBJ2-1, with D uncertain. From germline, CDR1 is MNHEY and CDR2 SMNVEV (reference sequence). V shed 2 bases and J shed 6 bases, with 8 bases lying between them. This CDR3 is 13 amino acids long. The CDR3, as DNA: TGTGCCAGCAGTTTAAGTAGCCCCAATGAGCAGTTCTTC. It codes for CASSLSSPNEQFF.

This rearrangement joins TRBV6-4 to TRBJ2-1; 7 bases agree with TRBD1. The CDR3 is 15 residues long. CDR1 is MRHNA and CDR2 is SNTAGT in the germline V gene. V gave up 2 bases and J gave up 7 bases; unmatched junction bases: 8. The DNA of the CDR3 is TGTGCCAGCAGTGACGTCGAGGGGGCGCAGAATGAGCAGTTCTTC. This encodes CASSDVEGAQNEQFF.

The chain links TRBV7-2 to TRBJ2-5; TRBD1 matches 8 bases. V shed 5 bases, J shed 4 bases, and the junction held 3 bases outside the gene matches. The CDR3 has 13 amino acids. The V gene's germline CDR1 is SGHTA and CDR2 FQGNSA. In DNA form, the CDR3 reads TGTGCCAGCAGCACACAGGGGGGAGAGACCCAGTACTTC. It is translated as CASSTQGGETQYF.

The chain carries TRBV5-1 and TRBJ2-3, with D unclear. V was clipped by 3 bases and J by 0 bases, with 11 bases between them. The V gene's germline CDR1 is SGHRS and CDR2 YFSETQ. This CDR3 spans 15 amino acids. CDR3: CASSSSAPSTDTQYF. In DNA, the CDR3 is TGCGCCAGCAGCTCGAGTGCGCCTAGCACAGATACGCAGTATTTT.

This chain links TRBV30 with TRBJ1-4, with D uncertain. Germline assignment: CDR1 GTSNPN and CDR2 SVGIG (reference sequence). V lost 0 bases and J 11 bases, leaving 10 bases between the germline ends. The CDR3 totals 12 residues. Here the CDR3 reads CAWSVTAQKLFF. In DNA, the CDR3 is TGTGCCTGGAGTGTAACAGCCCAGAAACTGTTTTTT. The full variable domain, in which reference TRBV30 and TRBJ1-4 provide the parts outside the CDR3, is SQTIHQWPATLVQPVGSPLSLECTVEGTSNPNLYWYRQAAGRGLQLLFYSVGIGQISSEVPQNLSASRPQDRQFILSSKKLLLSDSGFYLCAWSVTAQKLFFGSGTQLSVL.

The table lists this clone with a few counts. The chain is built from TRBV19 and TRBJ2-7; perhaps TRBD1 as D (5 bases). Germline V gene lookup returns CDR1 LNHDA and CDR2 SQIVND (reference sequence). The CDR3 loop spans 14 amino acids. V shed 3 bases and J shed 5 bases, with 14 bases lying between them. In DNA form, the CDR3 reads TGTGCCAGTAGTATCGTCCAGGGAAGGAACGAGCAGTACTTC. It specifies CASSIVQGRNEQYF.